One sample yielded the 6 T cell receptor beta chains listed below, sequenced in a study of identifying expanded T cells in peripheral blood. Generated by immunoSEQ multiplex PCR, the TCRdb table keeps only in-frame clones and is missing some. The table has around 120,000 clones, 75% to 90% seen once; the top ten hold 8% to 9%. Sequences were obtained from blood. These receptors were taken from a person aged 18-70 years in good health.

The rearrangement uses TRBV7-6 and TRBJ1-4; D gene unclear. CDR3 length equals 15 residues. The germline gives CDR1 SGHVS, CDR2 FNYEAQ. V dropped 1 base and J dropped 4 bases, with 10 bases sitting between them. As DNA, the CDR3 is TGTGCCAGCAGCTTAGGGGCGAACCTTAATGAAAAACTGTTTTTT. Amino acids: CASSLGANLNEKLFF.

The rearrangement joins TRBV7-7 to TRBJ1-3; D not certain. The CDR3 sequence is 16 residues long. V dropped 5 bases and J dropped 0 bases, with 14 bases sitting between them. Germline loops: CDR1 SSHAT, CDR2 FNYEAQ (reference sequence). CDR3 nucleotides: TGTGCCAGCAGCCCCCCCCAGGCTGACTCTGGAAACACCATATATTTT. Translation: CASSPPQADSGNTIYF.

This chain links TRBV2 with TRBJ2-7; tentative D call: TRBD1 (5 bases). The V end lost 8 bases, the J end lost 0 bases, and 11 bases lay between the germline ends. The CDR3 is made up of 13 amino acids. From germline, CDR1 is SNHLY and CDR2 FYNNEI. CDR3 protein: CASSWGSSYEQYF. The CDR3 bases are TGTGCCAGCTCTTGGGGCAGCTCCTACGAGCAGTACTTC.

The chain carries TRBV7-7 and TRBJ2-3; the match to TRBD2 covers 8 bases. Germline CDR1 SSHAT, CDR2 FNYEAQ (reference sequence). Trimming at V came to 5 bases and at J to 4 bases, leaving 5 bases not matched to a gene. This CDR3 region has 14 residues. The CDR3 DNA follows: TGTGCCAGCAGCGTCGGGAGGGGGGCAGATACGCAGTATTTT. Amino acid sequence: CASSVGRGADTQYF.

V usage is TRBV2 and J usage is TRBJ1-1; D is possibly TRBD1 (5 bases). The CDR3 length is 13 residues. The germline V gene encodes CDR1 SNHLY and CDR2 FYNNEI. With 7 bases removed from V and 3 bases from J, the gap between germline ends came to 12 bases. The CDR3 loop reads CASNLRVDTEAFF. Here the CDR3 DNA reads TGTGCCAGCAATCTCAGGGTAGACACTGAAGCTTTCTTT.

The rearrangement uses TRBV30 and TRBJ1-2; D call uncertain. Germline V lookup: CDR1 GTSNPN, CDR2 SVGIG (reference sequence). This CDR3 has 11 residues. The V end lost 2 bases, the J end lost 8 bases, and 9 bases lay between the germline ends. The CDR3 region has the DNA TGTGCCTGGAGTTTCCAACAGGGCTACACCTTC. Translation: CAWSFQQGYTF.